These 14 T cell receptor beta chains were all obtained from the same sample, sequenced in a study of blood T cells in healthy people across ages. Then a second PCR, running about 6 to 12 cycles, was carried out with a sample-barcoded 5' primer and a J-beta primer mix. TCRdb recomputed calls from the 5' RACE reads with MiXCR, one row per CDR3 protein. The sample gives about 800,000 distinct CDR3 sequences, about 25% of which show up once; under 4% is in the top ten. The same specimen was also included in a second study, on T cells of mothers and their children.

Sequencing was performed on blood. All receptors come from a boy younger than 18 in good health.

The V call is TRBV19, the J call TRBJ2-1, with 10 positions matching TRBD2. There are 15 residues in the CDR3. Unmatched junction bases numbered 4, after V lost 1 base and J lost 7 bases. From germline, CDR1 is LNHDA and CDR2 SQIVND (reference sequence). CDR3 loop: CASSIVAGGINEQFF. The CDR3 DNA reads TGTGCCAGTAGTATAGTAGCGGGAGGCATAAATGAGCAGTTCTTC.

The rearrangement joins TRBV29-1 to TRBJ1-1, with 10 bases lining up with TRBD1. The CDR3 consists of 17 residues. The V segment lost 0 bases and the J segment 4 bases; nucleotides outside the gene matches: 11. Germline-derived CDR1 and CDR2 are SQVTM and ANQGSEA. The CDR3 nucleotides are TGCAGCGTTGAAGACCCGGACAGGGACAGGGGTCGCACTGAAGCTTTCTTT. It yields the protein CSVEDPDRDRGRTEAFF.

The rearrangement joins TRBV10-3 to TRBJ2-7; perhaps D is TRBD1 or TRBD2 (5 bases each). The CDR3 loop spans 12 amino acids. The germline V and J ends were trimmed by 4 bases and 3 bases, with 7 bases remaining between them. Germline lookup yields CDR1 ENHRY and CDR2 SYGVKD. The CDR3 loop reads CAISGGNYEQYF. CDR3 DNA sequence: TGTGCCATCAGTGGGGGGAACTACGAGCAGTACTTC.

This chain connects TRBV7-3 to TRBJ2-7, with a weak D call TRBD2 (5 bases). V lost 2 bases and J 5 bases, leaving 10 bases between the germline ends. CDR3 length: 13 residues. Germline CDR1 reads SGHTA; CDR2 reads FQGTGA. In DNA, the CDR3 is TGTGCCAGCAGCTTACGGGAAGCCCACGAGCAGTACTTC. Translation gives CASSLREAHEQYF.

The chain employs TRBV4-3 and TRBJ1-5; D call uncertain. V was cut by 0 bases and J by 0 bases, with 12 bases left in between. The CDR3 length is 17 residues. The germline gives CDR1 LGHNA, CDR2 YSLEER. The CDR3 reads CASSQDHRPASNQPQHF. The CDR3 DNA follows: TGCGCCAGCAGCCAAGATCATCGGCCAGCTAGCAATCAGCCCCAGCATTTT.

The sample holds many counts of this clonotype. The chain links TRBV4-1 to TRBJ1-1; D remains ambiguous. CDR1 MGHRA and CDR2 YSYEKL come from the germline V gene. The CDR3 is made up of 15 amino acids. V lost 0 bases to trimming and J lost 0 bases, with 8 bases between them. DNA of the CDR3: TGCGCCAGCAGCCAAGAGGGCGGACTGAACACTGAAGCTTTCTTT. Its translation is CASSQEGGLNTEAFF.

The chain is built from TRBV5-6 and TRBJ2-2, with a weak D call TRBD2 (6 bases). This CDR3 comprises 14 residues. Trimming removed 4 bases at V and 4 bases at J, with 11 bases between. CDR1 is SGHDT, CDR2 YYEEEE, per germline. This CDR3 is CASSGRFTTGELFF. The CDR3, as DNA: TGTGCCAGCAGCGGGAGGTTTACCACCGGGGAGCTGTTTTTT.

This clonotype appeared a few times. An end of the junction does not agree with germline; a read error may underlie this. The V and J genes are TRBV12-3 or TRBV12-4 and TRBJ2-1, with TRBD2 identical over 11 bases. The CDR3 is made up of 11 amino acids. In DNA, the CDR3 is TGTGCCAGCAGCCTAGCGGGAGGTTTTAACTTC. Translated, it gives CASSLAGGFNF.

The chain couples TRBV28 to TRBJ2-1, with D possibly TRBD1 on 6 matching bases. The last part of the DNA fits TRBJ2-7 better; the J call may be wrong. Germline V gene data show CDR1 as MDHEN and CDR2 as SYDVKM. This CDR3 region has 11 residues. CDR3 residues: CALDTGHEQYF. The DNA for the CDR3 is TGTGCCCTAGACACAGGGCACGAGCAGTACTTC.

The V call is TRBV3-1, the J call TRBJ2-1; 7 bases match TRBD1. V dropped 0 bases and J dropped 8; count of bases not matched to a gene: 7. The CDR3 is 15 residues long. Germline CDR1 reads LGHDT; CDR2 reads YNNKEL (reference sequence). CDR3 in amino acids: CASSQDLDRPDEQFF. The DNA for the CDR3 is TGTGCCAGCAGCCAAGATCTGGACAGGCCCGATGAGCAGTTCTTC.

To note about this clonotype: An end of the junction differs from the germline gene, which may be a read error. The chain links TRBV7-8 to TRBJ1-1, with TRBD1 identical over 7 bases. The CDR3 length is 15 residues. CDR1 and CDR2 (germline): SGHVS, FQNEAQ. The CDR3 region has the DNA TGTGCCAGCAGCTTACGGACAGGCGCCACCACTGAAGCTCTCTTT. Its protein is CASSLRTGATTEALF.

This chain links TRBV6-1 with TRBJ2-1; the match to TRBD1 covers 7 bases. CDR1 is MNHNS and CDR2 is SASEGT in the germline V gene. V gave up 1 base and J gave up 3 bases; unmatched junction bases: 3. CDR3 size: 15 residues. Written as DNA, the CDR3 is TGTGCCAGCAGTGAAGGTAGGGGGCTCTACAATGAGCAGTTCTTC. Amino acid sequence: CASSEGRGLYNEQFF.

This clonotype was detected a few times. This chain uses TRBV7-3 with TRBJ2-1; 14 bases agree with TRBD2. V trimming: 5 bases; J trimming: 10 bases; junction bases outside the gene matches: 13. This CDR3 spans 17 amino acids. The germline CDR1 and CDR2 sequences are SGHTA and FQGTGA. The CDR3 sequence: CASSPGTSGRSLGEQFF. DNA for the CDR3: TGTGCCAGCAGCCCAGGGACTAGCGGGAGATCGTTGGGGGAGCAGTTCTTC.

This clonotype has only a few counts. This chain connects TRBV29-1 to TRBJ2-7; D possibly corresponds to TRBD2 (7 bases). CDR1 and CDR2 from the germline V gene are SQVTM and ANQGSEA. The CDR3 runs to 13 residues. The V gene lost 7 bases and the J gene lost 6 bases, with 19 bases spanning the gap. CDR3 region: CSALGRETGEQYF. The CDR3 DNA sequence: TGCAGCGCCCTTGGGCGGGAGACAGGCGAGCAGTACTTC.